This T cell receptor (beta chain) was found in a study of blood T cell repertoires in COVID-19. Overall study: The study drew acute and convalescent COVID-19 samples from the United States, Italy and Spain. From T cells, B-cell-depleted T cells, or PBMCs came the material, which was cDNA or gDNA.

The V and J ends lost 0 bases and 4 bases respectively, with 9 bases between them. The CDR3 runs to 14 residues. CDR1 and CDR2 from the germline V gene are MGHRA and YSYEKL. Original data processing: Estimates of nucleated cell counts were drawn from the amplification of reference gene primers. Profiling relied on immunoSEQ multiplex PCR, and the TCRdb table lists in-frame clones only, not all of them. That table supplies the V and J calls and clone size; D and trimming were determined from the DNA. Seen here are roughly 440,000 clones, roughly 88% observed once, and the top ten hold around 12%. The chain has TRBV4-1 and TRBJ1-2; D perhaps matches TRBD1 (6 bases). The sequenced sample consisted of peripheral blood. This TCR came from a woman in her forties or fifties with COVID-19, enrolled during active disease. In DNA, the CDR3 is TGCGCCAGCAGCCAAGATCAGGGGAGCTATGGCTACACCTTC. Protein: CASSQDQGSYGYTF.